A few counts support the clone carrying this TCR beta chain. Its antigen is currently unknown. The CDR3 covers 16 residues. CDR1 and CDR2 (germline): MNHEY, SVGEGT. V was cut by 4 bases and J by 8 bases, with 21 bases left in between. This sample was included in a study of T-cell memory formation after mild COVID-19. As for the study in general: TCR clusters were mostly donor specific.

TCRdb recomputed calls from the 5' RACE reads with MiXCR, one row per CDR3 protein. The sample has 30,000 to 45,000 distinct CDR3 sequences; about an eighth are singletons. Broader study findings: Second-wave clones that peaked on day 37 lacked confirmed SARS-CoV-2 specificity.

V is TRBV6-2 or TRBV6-3 and J is TRBJ2-1; D perhaps matches TRBD1 (5 bases). This TCR came from a man between 18 and 35 years old who had mild COVID-19 (a few samples of this study predate the infection). Cell type and time point are not known. The specimen was PBMCs or a T cell subset sorted from them (not recorded which). The CDR3 here is CASSSEVLAGYDEQFF. The CDR3 nucleotides are TGTGCCAGCAGTTCCGAGGTCTTGGCAGGGTACGATGAGCAGTTCTTC.